The clone carrying this T cell receptor beta chain was recorded once. The antigen remains unidentified. V lost 0 bases to trimming and J lost 5 bases; unmatched junction nucleotides: 4. This CDR3 has 15 amino acids. The germline CDR1 and CDR2 sequences are LGHNA and YNFKEQ. This specimen comes from a study of PD-1 blockade in classical Hodgkin lymphoma. Regarding the study as a whole: Exclusion was the outcome for patients who began nivolumab under 1 year after ASCT. Newly diagnosed and completely responding patients shared comparable baseline diversity. In CD4+ cells, TCR diversity went up significantly by C4D1, but in CD8+ cells it did not.

Produced via immunoSEQ multiplex PCR; TCRdb's table is partial and in-frame only. This sample carries tens of thousands of clones, about nine tenths of them seen once, and the ten largest clones take around 2.7%. Time point specified: cycle 4 day 1 (C4D1), after six to seven weeks of nivolumab. Each patient relapsed following autologous stem cell transplantation, and prior brentuximab vedotin exposure differed. The clonotype was recovered from a human donor with classical Hodgkin lymphoma. Sequencing used peripheral blood mononuclear cells (PBMCs), obtained before the fourth cycle of nivolumab. V gene TRBV4-2 combines with J gene TRBJ2-7; 10 nucleotides match TRBD1. DNA of the CDR3: TGTGCCAGCAGCCAAGATCGCGGGACAGGGGACGAGCAGTACTTC. Protein product: CASSQDRGTGDEQYF.